The rows below give T cell receptor beta chains drawn from one sample of a study of blood T cell repertoires in COVID-19. Clones were sequenced by immunoSEQ multiplex PCR, and TCRdb holds only the in-frame ones, with some missing. Of 93,000 or so clones in the sample, more than 80% were seen once. Sequencing was carried out using peripheral blood. Source of these receptors: a woman aged 55-70 years with acute or convalescent COVID-19. CDR3s include the opening cysteine and the closing phenylalanine or tryptophan. The order of the fields is CDR3 protein, CDR3 DNA, V gene, CDR3 length, D gene, J gene, clone size. A D gene is named only where the DNA matches it firmly. Some rows have no size entry. The others give once, few or many, or a class for an expanded clone.

CASRRAGGRTDTQYF	TGTGCCAGTAGGAGGGCCGGGGGGCGAACAGATACGCAGTATTTT	TRBV19	15	NA	TRBJ2-3	NA
CASSVDLAGVNEQFF	TGTGCCAGCAGCGTAGACCTAGCGGGAGTCAATGAGCAGTTCTTC	TRBV9	15	TRBD2	TRBJ2-1	NA
CASSFGTATDTQYF	TGTGCCAGCAGCTTTGGGACAGCGACAGATACGCAGTATTTT	TRBV7-9	14	TRBD1	TRBJ2-3	few
CASSVDRDRVGSPLHF	TGTGCCAGCAGCGTTGACCGGGACAGGGTTGGGTCACCCCTCCACTTT	TRBV5-6	16	TRBD1	TRBJ1-6	NA
CASSQGSFNEQFF	TGTGCCAGCAGCCAGGGGAGTTTCAATGAGCAGTTCTTC	TRBV3-1/TRBV3-2	13	NA	TRBJ2-1	NA
CASSLGLIAGGNGEQFF	TGTGCCAGCAGCTTAGGCTTGATAGCGGGAGGGAACGGTGAGCAGTTCTTC	TRBV11-3	17	TRBD2	TRBJ2-1	NA
CASSLGNSYNEQFF	TGTGCCAGCAGCTTAGGTAACAGCTACAATGAGCAGTTCTTC	TRBV7-8	14	NA	TRBJ2-1	NA
CASSSYRGWTEAFF	TGTGCCAGCAGTTCTTACAGGGGATGGACTGAAGCTTTCTTT	TRBV28	14	TRBD1	TRBJ1-1	NA
CASSPDRGYGYTF	TGTGCCAGCTCACCCGACAGGGGCTATGGCTACACCTTC	TRBV18	13	TRBD1	TRBJ1-2	NA
CASRGTGINQPQHF	TGTGCCAGTAGGGGGACAGGGATCAATCAGCCCCAGCATTTT	TRBV19	14	TRBD1	TRBJ1-5	NA
CASRGVRSNQPQHF	TGTGCCAGCCGCGGGGTCAGAAGCAATCAGCCCCAGCATTTT	TRBV19	14	NA	TRBJ1-5	NA
CASMGAPTEAFF	TGTGCCAGCATGGGGGCGCCCACTGAAGCTTTCTTT	TRBV27	12	NA	TRBJ1-1	NA
CASSLSGSSYNEQFF	TGTGCCAGTAGCCTTAGCGGGAGCTCCTACAATGAGCAGTTCTTC	TRBV19	15	TRBD2	TRBJ2-1	once
CASKRDGNQPQHF	TGTGCCAGCAAACGGGATGGCAATCAGCCCCAGCATTTT	TRBV2	13	NA	TRBJ1-5	once
CASSPMGLDTEAFF	TGTGCCAGCAGTCCTATGGGGCTAGACACTGAAGCTTTCTTT	TRBV28	14	NA	TRBJ1-1	once
CASSLTGGDTQYF	TGTGCCAGCAGCTTGACGGGGGGGGATACGCAGTATTTT	TRBV5-4	13	TRBD2	TRBJ2-3	NA
CASSYGLAGEETQYF	TGTGCCAGCAGCTACGGACTAGCGGGAGAAGAGACCCAGTACTTC	TRBV7-8	15	TRBD2	TRBJ2-5	NA
CASSIGLSPQFF	TGTGCCAGCAGTATCGGACTATCCCCTCAGTTCTTC	TRBV12-3/TRBV12-4	12	NA	TRBJ2-1	NA
CASNLDGGTEAFF	TGTGCCAGCAATCTAGACGGAGGCACTGAAGCTTTCTTT	TRBV2	13	NA	TRBJ1-1	NA
CSVAQVQGSSYNEQFF	TGCAGCGTCGCCCAAGTTCAGGGGTCTTCCTACAATGAGCAGTTCTTC	TRBV29-1	16	NA	TRBJ2-1	NA
CASSDGRPLHF	TGTGCCAGCAGTGATGGGAGACCCCTCCACTTT	TRBV25-1	11	NA	TRBJ1-6	NA
CASSLGQQETQYF	TGTGCCAGCAGCTTAGGACAGCAAGAGACCCAGTACTTC	TRBV5-5	13	NA	TRBJ2-5	NA
CASSSTDNQPQHF	TGTGCCAGCAGTTCGACAGACAATCAGCCCCAGCATTTT	TRBV6-6	13	NA	TRBJ1-5	NA
CATSDGQGAKYNEQFF	TGTGCCACCAGTGACGGACAGGGGGCTAAATACAATGAGCAGTTCTTC	TRBV24-1	16	TRBD1	TRBJ2-1	NA
CASSHHKTALSTDTQYF	TGTGCCAGCAGTCACCATAAGACAGCGTTAAGCACAGATACGCAGTATTTT	TRBV27	17	NA	TRBJ2-3	NA
CASQGGRGETQYF	TGTGCCAGCCAAGGCGGGAGAGGTGAGACCCAGTACTTC	TRBV6-5	13	TRBD2	TRBJ2-5	NA
CASSVEGSDGQFF	TGTGCCAGCAGCGTAGAAGGTAGCGACGGGCAGTTCTTC	TRBV9	13	NA	TRBJ2-1	NA
CASSIAGADEQYF	TGTGCCAGCAGTATAGCGGGAGCGGACGAGCAGTACTTC	TRBV27	13	TRBD2	TRBJ2-7	NA
CASSLRSGSLGNEQFF	TGTGCCAGCAGTCTAAGAAGCGGGAGTCTAGGAAATGAGCAGTTCTTC	TRBV27	16	TRBD2	TRBJ2-1	NA
CASSPRTGIHTQHF	TGTGCCAGCTCACCCCGGACAGGGATCCACACCCAGCATTTT	TRBV18	14	TRBD1	TRBJ1-5	NA
CASSLGGGQGMYGYTF	TGTGCCAGCAGCTTAGGGGGGGGACAGGGAATGTATGGCTACACCTTC	TRBV7-2	16	TRBD1	TRBJ1-2	NA
CASSQVGAGSQATQYF	TGTGCCAGCAGCCAAGTGGGAGCGGGAAGTCAAGCGACCCAGTACTTC	TRBV3-1/TRBV3-2	16	TRBD2	TRBJ2-5	NA
CASSLRGVLLAGRYNEQFF	TGTGCCAGCAGCCTCAGGGGAGTCCTTCTAGCGGGGAGGTACAATGAGCAGTTCTTC	TRBV14	19	TRBD2	TRBJ2-1	NA
CASSRRLAGTQETQYF	TGTGCTAGCAGCCGTCGACTAGCGGGCACCCAAGAGACCCAGTACTTC	TRBV7-7	16	TRBD2	TRBJ2-5	NA
CASSPIPGGVYGYTF	TGTGCCAGCAGCCCAATCCCAGGGGGCGTTTATGGCTACACCTTC	TRBV28	15	TRBD1	TRBJ1-2	once
CASSRGLAVQETQYF	TGTGCCAGCAGTAGGGGACTAGCGGTACAAGAGACCCAGTACTTC	TRBV6-2/TRBV6-3	15	TRBD2	TRBJ2-5	NA
CATSRDGHRPNTEAFF	TGTGCCACCAGCAGAGACGGACATCGACCGAACACTGAAGCTTTCTTT	TRBV15	16	NA	TRBJ1-1	NA
CASSLLGQKISYEQYF	TGTGCCAGCAGCTTATTGGGCCAGAAAATATCCTACGAGCAGTACTTC	TRBV7-9	16	NA	TRBJ2-7	NA
CASSLGTGNIYGYTF	TGCGCCAGCAGCTTAGGGACAGGCAACATCTATGGCTACACCTTC	TRBV5-1	15	TRBD1	TRBJ1-2	NA
CAWRPGQGASQPQHF	TGTGCCTGGAGGCCGGGACAGGGGGCTAGTCAGCCCCAGCATTTT	TRBV30	15	TRBD1	TRBJ1-5	NA
CASRSGAGEGNQPQHF	TGTGCCAGCAGGTCAGGCGCAGGGGAAGGCAATCAGCCCCAGCATTTT	TRBV5-8	16	NA	TRBJ1-5	NA
CASRPIGGRGYTF	TGTGCCAGCAGGCCTATAGGGGGACGAGGCTACACCTTC	TRBV6-5	13	NA	TRBJ1-2	NA
CAWSAGQGRTGELFF	TGTGCCTGGAGTGCCGGACAGGGGAGGACCGGGGAGCTGTTTTTT	TRBV30	15	TRBD1	TRBJ2-2	once